The rows below give T cell receptor beta chains drawn from one sample of a study of shared clonotypes between healthy human individuals. Measured with immunoSEQ multiplex PCR; TCRdb has only the in-frame clones, and not every one. This table holds around 2.5 million clones, 90% to 95% found once. Sample: naive CD4+ T cells from PBMCs. Receptor source: a man between 18 and 29 years old in good health. Some clones in this sample may be carry-over from other donors' samples. Each CDR3 is given with its conserved first and last residue. D genes are given only for firm matches. Not all rows give a size; the values are once, few, many and, for expanded clones, a class.

CDR3 length: 12
V gene: TRBV28
clone size: NA
D gene: NA
J gene: TRBJ1-1
CDR3 protein: CASSPGDTEAFF
CDR3 DNA: TGTGCCAGCAGCCCCGGGGACACTGAAGCTTTCTTT

CDR3 length: 14
V gene: TRBV14
clone size: NA
D gene: NA
J gene: TRBJ2-2
CDR3 protein: CASSQLRHTGELFF
CDR3 DNA: TGTGCCAGCAGCCAGCTACGCCACACCGGGGAGCTGTTTTTT

CDR3 length: 12
V gene: TRBV19
clone size: NA
D gene: TRBD1
J gene: TRBJ2-5
CDR3 protein: CASNTGEETQYF
CDR3 DNA: TGTGCCAGCAATACAGGGGAAGAGACCCAGTACTTC

CDR3 length: 16
V gene: TRBV7-2
clone size: NA
D gene: NA
J gene: TRBJ2-7
CDR3 protein: CASSLDVGGRISEQYF
CDR3 DNA: TGTGCCAGCAGCTTAGACGTGGGTGGGAGGATTTCCGAGCAGTACTTC

CDR3 length: 15
V gene: TRBV7-9
clone size: NA
D gene: TRBD2
J gene: TRBJ2-3
CDR3 protein: CASSYRLAGSDTQYF
CDR3 DNA: TGTGCCAGCAGCTACCGACTAGCGGGTTCAGATACGCAGTATTTT

CDR3 length: 13
V gene: TRBV19
clone size: NA
D gene: TRBD1
J gene: TRBJ1-1
CDR3 protein: CASSIRDSLQAFF
CDR3 DNA: TGTGCCAGTAGTATACGGGACAGCTTACAAGCTTTCTTT

CDR3 length: 12
V gene: TRBV30
clone size: NA
D gene: NA
J gene: TRBJ1-2
CDR3 protein: CAWGGGNYGYTF
CDR3 DNA: TGTGCCTGGGGAGGGGGGAACTATGGCTACACCTTC

CDR3 length: 14
V gene: TRBV5-1
clone size: NA
D gene: TRBD2
J gene: TRBJ2-3
CDR3 protein: CASSLELASGFWYF
CDR3 DNA: TGCGCCAGCAGCTTGGAGCTCGCTAGCGGGTTTTGGTATTTT

CDR3 length: 17
V gene: TRBV27
clone size: NA
D gene: NA
J gene: TRBJ2-7
CDR3 protein: CASSFRVRNRASYEQYF
CDR3 DNA: TGTGCCAGCAGTTTTAGGGTTCGGAACAGGGCCTCCTACGAGCAGTACTTC

CDR3 length: 16
V gene: TRBV9
clone size: NA
D gene: NA
J gene: TRBJ1-3
CDR3 protein: CASSASGPRGGNTIYF
CDR3 DNA: TGTGCCAGCAGCGCGTCCGGACCCCGGGGGGGAAACACCATATATTTT

CDR3 length: 15
V gene: TRBV27
clone size: NA
D gene: TRBD2
J gene: TRBJ2-6
CDR3 protein: CASSFGGAGANVLTF
CDR3 DNA: TGTGCCAGCAGTTTCGGGGGGGCTGGGGCCAACGTCCTGACTTTC

CDR3 length: 14
V gene: TRBV28
clone size: once
D gene: TRBD1
J gene: TRBJ1-3
CDR3 protein: CASSTGADGNTIYF
CDR3 DNA: TGTGCCAGCAGTACAGGGGCTGACGGAAACACCATATATTTT

CDR3 length: 15
V gene: TRBV5-1
clone size: NA
D gene: NA
J gene: TRBJ1-1
CDR3 protein: CASSSGGAVNTEAFF
CDR3 DNA: TGCGCCAGCAGCTCCGGGGGGGCAGTGAACACTGAAGCTTTCTTT

CDR3 length: 13
V gene: TRBV5-4
clone size: NA
D gene: NA
J gene: TRBJ2-5
CDR3 protein: CASRLGTSEGQYF
CDR3 DNA: TGTGCCAGCAGACTTGGGACCTCAGAAGGCCAGTACTTC

CDR3 length: 15
V gene: TRBV5-1
clone size: NA
D gene: NA
J gene: TRBJ2-3
CDR3 protein: CASSLRAGGTDTQYF
CDR3 DNA: TGCGCCAGCAGCTTGCGGGCGGGTGGCACAGATACGCAGTATTTT

CDR3 length: 16
V gene: TRBV4-1
clone size: once
D gene: TRBD2
J gene: TRBJ2-7
CDR3 protein: CASSQGTSGRYFEQYF
CDR3 DNA: TGCGCCAGCAGCCAAGGGACTAGCGGGAGGTACTTCGAGCAGTACTTC

CDR3 length: 16
V gene: TRBV7-8
clone size: NA
D gene: NA
J gene: TRBJ2-7
CDR3 protein: CASSLAGSGTGYEQYF
CDR3 DNA: TGTGCCAGCAGCTTAGCGGGTAGCGGGACAGGCTACGAGCAGTACTTC

CDR3 length: 17
V gene: TRBV16
clone size: NA
D gene: TRBD2
J gene: TRBJ2-1
CDR3 protein: CASSQRIGPGGQNEQFF
CDR3 DNA: TGTGCCAGCAGCCAACGAATTGGTCCGGGAGGGCAGAATGAGCAGTTCTTC

CDR3 length: 14
V gene: TRBV28
clone size: NA
D gene: NA
J gene: TRBJ1-2
CDR3 protein: CASSLPSPNYGYTF
CDR3 DNA: TGTGCCAGCAGTTTACCCAGCCCTAACTATGGCTACACCTTC

CDR3 length: 11
V gene: TRBV28
clone size: NA
D gene: NA
J gene: TRBJ2-1
CDR3 protein: CASSLANEQFF
CDR3 DNA: TGTGCCAGCAGTTTGGCCAATGAGCAGTTCTTC

CDR3 length: 14
V gene: TRBV29-1
clone size: NA
D gene: TRBD2
J gene: TRBJ2-3
CDR3 protein: CSFRGGRAADTQYF
CDR3 DNA: TGCAGCTTCCGGGGGGGGAGGGCCGCAGATACGCAGTATTTT

CDR3 length: 16
V gene: TRBV5-1
clone size: NA
D gene: TRBD2
J gene: TRBJ2-2
CDR3 protein: CASSLLAGRNTGELFF
CDR3 DNA: TGTGCCAGCAGCTTGTTAGCGGGAAGGAACACCGGGGAGCTGTTTTTT

CDR3 length: 11
V gene: TRBV6-6
clone size: NA
D gene: NA
J gene: TRBJ2-7
CDR3 protein: CASSYSTEQYF
CDR3 DNA: TGTGCCAGCAGTTACTCGACCGAGCAGTACTTC

CDR3 length: 13
V gene: TRBV7-3
clone size: NA
D gene: TRBD1
J gene: TRBJ1-2
CDR3 protein: CASSPAGGTGYTF
CDR3 DNA: TGTGCCAGCAGCCCCGCAGGGGGGACCGGCTACACCTTC

CDR3 length: 13
V gene: TRBV9
clone size: few
D gene: NA
J gene: TRBJ1-2
CDR3 protein: CASSADSNYGYTF
CDR3 DNA: TGTGCCAGCAGCGCCGACAGCAACTATGGCTACACCTTC

CDR3 length: 12
V gene: TRBV2
clone size: NA
D gene: NA
J gene: TRBJ2-7
CDR3 protein: CASSGRAYEQYF
CDR3 DNA: TGTGCCAGCAGCGGCAGAGCCTACGAGCAGTACTTC

CDR3 length: 14
V gene: TRBV7-2
clone size: NA
D gene: NA
J gene: TRBJ1-4
CDR3 protein: CASRPNKINEKLFF
CDR3 DNA: TGTGCCAGCAGGCCTAACAAGATCAATGAAAAACTGTTTTTT

CDR3 length: 13
V gene: TRBV19
clone size: NA
D gene: NA
J gene: TRBJ1-1
CDR3 protein: CASRPTGTTEAFF
CDR3 DNA: TGTGCCAGTAGACCTACAGGGACGACTGAAGCTTTCTTT

CDR3 length: 15
V gene: TRBV6-5
clone size: NA
D gene: TRBD2
J gene: TRBJ2-2
CDR3 protein: CASRLAGEKAGELFF
CDR3 DNA: TGTGCCAGCAGACTAGCGGGAGAGAAGGCCGGGGAGCTGTTTTTT